The following is a T cell receptor beta chain sequence with its context. What it recognizes is unknown. It may be a read error: a sequence one base away is much more abundant. Germline assignment: CDR1 KGHSH and CDR2 LQKENI. This CDR3 has 15 amino acids. V gave up 7 bases and J gave up 5 bases, with 20 bases separating them. The table came from immunoSEQ multiplex PCR; TCRdb's copy has only in-frame clones and leaves some out. The sample lists approximately 65,000 clones, around 86% seen once, with 0.9% to 1.2% in the top ten. The source of the sample is a study of OX40 agonist ivuxolimab in advanced cancers. Study-level information: Those treated in dose escalation had hepatocellular carcinoma, melanoma, renal cell cancer or head and neck cancer. Of the patients, three showed partial responses, one with hepatocellular carcinoma and two with cutaneous melanoma.

Study-level results: Averaging showed that CD8+ T cells had more expanded clones than CD4+ did.

This sample comprised CD4+ or CD8+ T cells sorted from blood, obtained in a trial of the OX40 agonist ivuxolimab. The clonotype was recovered from an adult with an advanced solid tumor such as melanoma, head and neck, liver or kidney cancer. The rearrangement uses TRBV18 and TRBJ2-5, with D possibly TRBD1 on 5 matching bases. The CDR3 nucleotides read TGTGCCAGCTTACGGCGTAACAGGAAAGGGGAGACCCAGTACTTC. This gives the protein CASLRRNRKGETQYF.